This TCR beta chain was obtained from a study of technical replicates of blood from several donors. The ends lost 4 bases at V and 4 bases at J; junction bases unmatched: 9. The CDR3 sequence is 15 residues long. Germline CDR1 is SGHNT and CDR2 is YYREEE (reference sequence). The repertoire was sequenced with immunoSEQ multiplex PCR; TCRdb's copy has only in-frame clones and lacks some. The table shows 68,000 or so clones, with 92% occurring only once. This chain connects TRBV5-4 to TRBJ1-2, with TRBD1 matching over 8 bases. Material for sequencing was T cells isolated from PBMCs. This TCR derives from a human donor in good health. DNA of the CDR3: TGTGCCAGCAGCCCCGCTGGACAGGGAGGCTATGGCTACACCTTC. This codes for CASSPAGQGGYGYTF.